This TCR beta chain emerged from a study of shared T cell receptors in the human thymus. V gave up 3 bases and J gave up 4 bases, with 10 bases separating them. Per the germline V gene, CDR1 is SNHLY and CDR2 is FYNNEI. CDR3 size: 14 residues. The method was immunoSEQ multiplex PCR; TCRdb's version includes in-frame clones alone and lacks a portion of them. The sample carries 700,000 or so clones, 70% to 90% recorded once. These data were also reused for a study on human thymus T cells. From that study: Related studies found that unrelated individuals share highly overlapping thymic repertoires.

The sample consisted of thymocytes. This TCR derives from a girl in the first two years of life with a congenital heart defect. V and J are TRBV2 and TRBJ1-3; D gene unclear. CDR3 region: CASSDTSIGNTIYF. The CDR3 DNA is TGTGCCAGCAGTGACACCTCTATCGGAAACACCATATATTTT. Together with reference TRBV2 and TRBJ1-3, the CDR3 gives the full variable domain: EPEVTQTPSHQVTQMGQEVILRCVPISNHLYFYWYRQILGQKVEFLVSFYNNEISEKSEIFDDQFSVERPDGSNFTLKIRSTKLEDSAMYFCASSDTSIGNTIYFGEGSWLTVV.